Following are 2 T cell receptor beta chains from one sample sequenced in a study of cytomegalovirus exposure and HLA in healthy donors. Primers: 60 Vbeta forward and 13 Jbeta reverse. Assay: immunoSEQ multiplex PCR; the TCRdb copy retains only in-frame clones and omits some. The sample has around 110,000 clones. The sequenced material came from PBMCs. The receptors originated from a man younger than 45 in good health and CMV-seronegative.

The gene calls are TRBV5-4 and TRBJ2-5, with 9 bases lining up with TRBD2. The CDR3 spans 13 residues. The germline V gene encodes CDR1 SGHNT and CDR2 YYREEE (reference sequence). The V segment lost 10 bases and the J segment 2 bases; nucleotides outside the gene matches: 6. The CDR3, as DNA: TGTGCCGTCCATAGCGGGGGTCAAGAGACCCAGTACTTC. This translates into CAVHSGGQETQYF.

V and J are TRBV5-1 and TRBJ1-5; D might be TRBD1 (6 bases). Trimming took off 4 bases at V and 9 bases at J, with 17 bases between the two ends. Germline CDR1 and CDR2: SGHRS and YFSETQ. The CDR3 extends over 14 amino acids. Written as DNA, the CDR3 is TGCGCCAGCAGCCTGAGCGTGGGGGCCGGGCCCCAGCATTTT. This translates into CASSLSVGAGPQHF.